The present T cell receptor (beta chain) was sequenced within a study of blood T cell repertoires in COVID-19. For the study at large: The cDNA or gDNA used as material had been derived from T cells, B-cell-depleted T cells, or PBMCs.

This clone was seen only a few times. Clones were sequenced by immunoSEQ multiplex PCR, and TCRdb holds only the in-frame ones, with some missing. The data hold 95,000 to 100,000 clones, with less than 85% observed a single time. The TCR sequence derives from a woman in her seventies with active or convalescent COVID-19. Sequenced sample: peripheral blood.

CDR3 protein: CASSLADSTRVPQHF. CDR3 nucleotide sequence: TGTGCCAGCAGCTTGGCGGACAGCACGAGGGTGCCCCAGCATTTT. J is TRBJ1-5 and V is TRBV5-5, with D possibly being TRBD1 (6 bases). Germline loops: CDR1 SGHKS, CDR2 YYEKEE (reference sequence). CDR3 size: 15 residues. V lost 0 bases, J lost 9 bases, and 16 bases lay in between.